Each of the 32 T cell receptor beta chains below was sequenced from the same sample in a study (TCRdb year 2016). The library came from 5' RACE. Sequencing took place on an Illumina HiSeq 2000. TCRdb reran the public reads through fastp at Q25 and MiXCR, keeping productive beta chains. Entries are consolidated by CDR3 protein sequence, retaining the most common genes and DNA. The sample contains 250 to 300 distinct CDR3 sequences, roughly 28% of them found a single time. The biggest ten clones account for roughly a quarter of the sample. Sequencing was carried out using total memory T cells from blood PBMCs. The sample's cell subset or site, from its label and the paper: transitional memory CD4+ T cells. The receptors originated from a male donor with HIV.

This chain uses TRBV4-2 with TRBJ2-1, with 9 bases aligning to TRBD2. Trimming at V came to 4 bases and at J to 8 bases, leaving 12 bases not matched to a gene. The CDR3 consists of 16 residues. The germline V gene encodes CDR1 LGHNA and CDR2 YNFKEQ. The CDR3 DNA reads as TGTGCCAGCAGCCCCCCCGCGGGGGGGCTCGTAGATGAGCAGTTCTTC. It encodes CASSPPAGGLVDEQFF.

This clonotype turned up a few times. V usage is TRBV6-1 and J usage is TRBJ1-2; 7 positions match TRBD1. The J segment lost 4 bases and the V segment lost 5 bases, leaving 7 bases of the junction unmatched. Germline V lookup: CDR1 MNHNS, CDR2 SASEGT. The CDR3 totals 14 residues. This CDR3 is CASSMDRPPYGYTF. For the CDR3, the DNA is TGTGCCAGCAGTATGGACAGGCCTCCCTATGGCTACACCTTC.

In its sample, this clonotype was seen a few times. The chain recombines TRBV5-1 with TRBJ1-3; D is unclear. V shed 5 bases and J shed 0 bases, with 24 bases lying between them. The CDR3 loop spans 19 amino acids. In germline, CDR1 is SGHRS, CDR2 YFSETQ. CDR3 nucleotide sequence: TGCGCCAGCAGACGAACCGGGTCTCCAATTGGCCTCTCTGGAAACACCATATATTTT. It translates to CASRRTGSPIGLSGNTIYF.

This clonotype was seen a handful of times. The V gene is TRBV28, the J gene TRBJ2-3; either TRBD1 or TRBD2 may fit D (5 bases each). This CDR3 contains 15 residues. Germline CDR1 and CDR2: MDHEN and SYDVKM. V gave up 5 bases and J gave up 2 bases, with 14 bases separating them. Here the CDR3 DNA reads TGTGCCAGCAGTAAGCCGGGACCAACCACAGATACGCAGTATTTT. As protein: CASSKPGPTTDTQYF.

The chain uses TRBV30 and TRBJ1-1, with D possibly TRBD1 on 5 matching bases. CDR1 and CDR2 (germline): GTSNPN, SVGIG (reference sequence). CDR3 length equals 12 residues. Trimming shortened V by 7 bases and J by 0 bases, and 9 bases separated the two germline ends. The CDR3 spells CALGGVNTEAFF. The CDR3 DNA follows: TGTGCCTTGGGAGGGGTGAACACTGAAGCTTTCTTT.

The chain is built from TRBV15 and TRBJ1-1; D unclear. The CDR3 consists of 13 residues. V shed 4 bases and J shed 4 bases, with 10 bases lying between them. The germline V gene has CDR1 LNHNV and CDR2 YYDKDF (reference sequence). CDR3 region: CATSIPRGTEAFF. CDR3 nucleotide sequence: TGTGCCACCAGCATCCCCCGGGGCACTGAAGCTTTCTTT.

The CDR3, as DNA: TGTGCCAGTAGATTACAGGGTCGGATGAACACTGAAGCTTTCTTT. Its translation: CASRLQGRMNTEAFF. The chain has TRBV19 and TRBJ1-1; perhaps TRBD1 as D (6 bases). CDR3 length: 15 residues. Trimming took off 6 bases at V and 0 bases at J, with 14 bases between the two ends. Germline V gene sequence: CDR1 LNHDA, CDR2 SQIVND (reference sequence).

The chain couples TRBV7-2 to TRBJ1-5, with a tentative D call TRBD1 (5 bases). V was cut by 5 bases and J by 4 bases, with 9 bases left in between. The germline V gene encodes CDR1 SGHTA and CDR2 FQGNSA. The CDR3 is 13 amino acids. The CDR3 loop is CASSPGGNQPQHF. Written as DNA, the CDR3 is TGTGCCAGCAGCCCCGGGGGTAATCAGCCCCAGCATTTT. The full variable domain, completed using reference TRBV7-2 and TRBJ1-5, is GAGVSQSPSNKVTEKGKDVELRCDPISGHTALYWYRQSLGQGLEFLIYFQGNSAPDKSGLPSDRFSAERTGGSVSTLTIQRTQQEDSAVYLCASSPGGNQPQHFGDGTRLSIL.

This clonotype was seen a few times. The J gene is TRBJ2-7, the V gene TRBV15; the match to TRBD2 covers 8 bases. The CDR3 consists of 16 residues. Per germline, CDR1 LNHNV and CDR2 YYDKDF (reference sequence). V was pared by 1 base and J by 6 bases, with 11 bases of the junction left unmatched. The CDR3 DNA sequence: TGTGCCACCAGCAGAGGAACGACTAGCGAGAAGCGCGAGCAGTACTTC. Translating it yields CATSRGTTSEKREQYF.

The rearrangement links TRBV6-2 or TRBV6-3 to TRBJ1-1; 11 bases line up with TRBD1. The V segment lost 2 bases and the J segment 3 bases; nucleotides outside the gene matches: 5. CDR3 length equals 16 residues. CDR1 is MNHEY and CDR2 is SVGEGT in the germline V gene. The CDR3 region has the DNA TGTGCCAGCAGTTACAGGGACAGGGGGACCGACACTGAAGCTTTCTTT. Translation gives CASSYRDRGTDTEAFF.

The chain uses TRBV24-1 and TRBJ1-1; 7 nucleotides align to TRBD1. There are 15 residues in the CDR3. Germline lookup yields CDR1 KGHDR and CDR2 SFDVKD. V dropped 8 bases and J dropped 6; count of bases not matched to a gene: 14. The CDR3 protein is CATKFFRTGDSEAFF. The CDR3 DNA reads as TGTGCCACCAAATTTTTCAGGACAGGCGACTCTGAAGCTTTCTTT.

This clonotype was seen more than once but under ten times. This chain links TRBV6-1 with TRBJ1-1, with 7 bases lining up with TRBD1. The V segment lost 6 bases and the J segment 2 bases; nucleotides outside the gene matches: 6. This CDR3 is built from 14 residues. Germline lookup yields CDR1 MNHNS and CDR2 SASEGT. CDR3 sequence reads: CASRPRQGNTEAFF. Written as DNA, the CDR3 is TGTGCCAGCAGGCCCCGACAGGGTAACACTGAAGCTTTCTTT.

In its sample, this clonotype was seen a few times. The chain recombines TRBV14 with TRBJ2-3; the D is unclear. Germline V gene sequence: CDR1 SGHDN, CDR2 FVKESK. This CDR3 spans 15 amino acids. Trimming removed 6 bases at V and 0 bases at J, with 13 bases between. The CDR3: CASRRTRSSTDTQYF. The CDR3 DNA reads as TGTGCCAGCAGACGAACCCGTTCTAGCACAGATACGCAGTATTTT.

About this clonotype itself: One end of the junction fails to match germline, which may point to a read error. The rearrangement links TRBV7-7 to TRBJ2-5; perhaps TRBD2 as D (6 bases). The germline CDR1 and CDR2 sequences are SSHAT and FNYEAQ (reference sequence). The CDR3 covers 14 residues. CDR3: CASSLGGGAETQYF. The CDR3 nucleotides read TGTGCTAGCAGCTTAGGCGGCGGGGCCGAGACCCAGTACTTC. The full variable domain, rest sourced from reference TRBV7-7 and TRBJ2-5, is GAGVSQSPRYKVTKRGQDVTLRCDPISSHATLYWYQQALGQGPEFLTYFNYEAQPDKSGLPSDRFSAERPEGSISTLTIQRTEQRDSAMYRCASSLGGGAETQYFGPGTRLLVL.

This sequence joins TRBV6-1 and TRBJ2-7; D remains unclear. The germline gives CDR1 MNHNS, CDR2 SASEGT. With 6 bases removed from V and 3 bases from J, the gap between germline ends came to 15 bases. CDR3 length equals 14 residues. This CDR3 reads CASSRSGVGYEQYF. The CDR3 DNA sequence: TGTGCCAGCAGCCGCTCGGGTGTGGGCTACGAGCAGTACTTC.

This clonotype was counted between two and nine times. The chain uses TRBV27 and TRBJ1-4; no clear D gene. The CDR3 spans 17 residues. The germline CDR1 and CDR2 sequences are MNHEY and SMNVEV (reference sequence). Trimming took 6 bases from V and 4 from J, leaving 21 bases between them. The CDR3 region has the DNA TGTGCCAGCAGCCCCGTAGCTGGGCAGGCTTTTAATGAAAAACTGTTTTTT. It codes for CASSPVAGQAFNEKLFF.

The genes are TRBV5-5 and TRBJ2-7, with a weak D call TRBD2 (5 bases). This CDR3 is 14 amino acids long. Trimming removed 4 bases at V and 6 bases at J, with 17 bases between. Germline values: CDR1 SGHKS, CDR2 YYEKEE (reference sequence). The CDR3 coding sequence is TGTGCCAGCAGCCAAGTGGGCCCCGGAGGCGAGCAGTACTTC. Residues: CASSQVGPGGEQYF.

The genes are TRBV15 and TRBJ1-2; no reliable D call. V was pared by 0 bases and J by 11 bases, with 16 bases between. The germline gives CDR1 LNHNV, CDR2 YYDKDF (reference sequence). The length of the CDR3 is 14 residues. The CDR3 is CATSRDVTASWYTF. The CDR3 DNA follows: TGTGCCACCAGCAGAGATGTTACGGCTTCTTGGTACACCTTC.

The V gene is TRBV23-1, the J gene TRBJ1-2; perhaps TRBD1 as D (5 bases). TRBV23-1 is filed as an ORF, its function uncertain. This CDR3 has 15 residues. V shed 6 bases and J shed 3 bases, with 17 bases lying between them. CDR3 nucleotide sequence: TGCGCCAGCAGAGACCCCGCCAGGGCTTACTATGGCTACACCTTC. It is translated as CASRDPARAYYGYTF.

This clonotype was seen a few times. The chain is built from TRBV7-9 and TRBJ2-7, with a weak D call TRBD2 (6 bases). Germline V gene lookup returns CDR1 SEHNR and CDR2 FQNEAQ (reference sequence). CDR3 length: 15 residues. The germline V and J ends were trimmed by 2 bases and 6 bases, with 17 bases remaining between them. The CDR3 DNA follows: TGTGCCAGCAGCTTAATGTCCGGGAGCCCCCCCGAGCAGTACTTC. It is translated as CASSLMSGSPPEQYF.

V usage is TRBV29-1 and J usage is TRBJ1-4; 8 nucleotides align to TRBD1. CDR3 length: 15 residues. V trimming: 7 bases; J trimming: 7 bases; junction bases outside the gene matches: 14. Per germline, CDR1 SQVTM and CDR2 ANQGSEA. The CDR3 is CSARNSGTGGEKLFF. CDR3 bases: TGCAGCGCCCGTAACTCCGGGACAGGCGGTGAAAAACTGTTTTTT.

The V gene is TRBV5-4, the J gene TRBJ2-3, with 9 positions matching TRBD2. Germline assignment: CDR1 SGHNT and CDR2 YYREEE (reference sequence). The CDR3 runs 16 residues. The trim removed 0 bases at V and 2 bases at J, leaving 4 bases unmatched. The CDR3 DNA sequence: TGTGCCAGCAGCTTGGGGGCTAGCGGGAACACAGATACGCAGTATTTT. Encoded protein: CASSLGASGNTDTQYF.

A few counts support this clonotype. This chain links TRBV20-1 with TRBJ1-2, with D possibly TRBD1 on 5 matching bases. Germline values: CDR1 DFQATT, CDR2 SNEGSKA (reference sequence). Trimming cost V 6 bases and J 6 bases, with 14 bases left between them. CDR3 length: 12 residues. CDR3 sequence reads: CSAGTDGDGYTF. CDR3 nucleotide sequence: TGCAGTGCAGGGACCGACGGAGATGGCTACACCTTC.

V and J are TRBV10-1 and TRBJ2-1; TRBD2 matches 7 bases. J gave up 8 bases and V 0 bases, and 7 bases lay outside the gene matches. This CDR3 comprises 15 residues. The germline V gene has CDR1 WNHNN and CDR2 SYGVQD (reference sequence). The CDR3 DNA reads TGCGCCAGCAGTGAGTCTGGGGACCGGGGGGATGAGCAGTTCTTC. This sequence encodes CASSESGDRGDEQFF.

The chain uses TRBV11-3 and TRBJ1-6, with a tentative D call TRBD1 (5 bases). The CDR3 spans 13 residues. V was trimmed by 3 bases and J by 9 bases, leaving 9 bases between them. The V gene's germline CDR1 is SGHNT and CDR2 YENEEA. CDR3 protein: CASSFEGTSPLHF. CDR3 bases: TGTGCCAGCAGCTTCGAGGGGACTTCACCCCTCCACTTT.

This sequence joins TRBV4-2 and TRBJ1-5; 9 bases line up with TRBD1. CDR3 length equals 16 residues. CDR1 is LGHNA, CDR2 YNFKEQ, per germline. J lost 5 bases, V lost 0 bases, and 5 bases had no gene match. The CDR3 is CASSQEPGQGYQPQHF. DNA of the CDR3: TGTGCCAGCAGCCAAGAACCGGGACAGGGCTATCAGCCCCAGCATTTT.

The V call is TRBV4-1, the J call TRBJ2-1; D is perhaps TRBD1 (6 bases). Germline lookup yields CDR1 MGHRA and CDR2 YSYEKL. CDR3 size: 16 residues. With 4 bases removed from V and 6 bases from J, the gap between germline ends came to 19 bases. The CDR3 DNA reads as TGCGCCAGCAGCCTCCTCCCGGGACATAAAAGCAATGAGCAGTTCTTC. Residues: CASSLLPGHKSNEQFF.

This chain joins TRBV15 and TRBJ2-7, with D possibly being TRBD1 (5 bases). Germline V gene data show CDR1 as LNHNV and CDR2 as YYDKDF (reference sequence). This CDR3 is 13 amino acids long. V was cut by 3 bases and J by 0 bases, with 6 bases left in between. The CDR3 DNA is TGTGCCACCAGCAGGGACATCTCCTACGAGCAGTACTTC. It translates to CATSRDISYEQYF.

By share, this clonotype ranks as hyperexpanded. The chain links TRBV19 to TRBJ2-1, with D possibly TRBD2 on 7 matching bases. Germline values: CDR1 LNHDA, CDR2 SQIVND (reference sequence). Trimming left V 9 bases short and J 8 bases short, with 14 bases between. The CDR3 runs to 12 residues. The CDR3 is CASKGGQDEQFF. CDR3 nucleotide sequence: TGTGCCAGCAAGGGGGGGCAGGATGAGCAGTTCTTC.

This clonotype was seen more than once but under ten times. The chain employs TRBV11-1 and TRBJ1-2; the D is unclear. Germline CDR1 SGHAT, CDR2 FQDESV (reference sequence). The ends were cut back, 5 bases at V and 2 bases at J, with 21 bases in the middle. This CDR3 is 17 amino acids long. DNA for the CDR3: TGTGCCAGCAGCACCCGGCCCTTAGACGGCTTGAACTATGGCTACACCTTC. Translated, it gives CASSTRPLDGLNYGYTF.

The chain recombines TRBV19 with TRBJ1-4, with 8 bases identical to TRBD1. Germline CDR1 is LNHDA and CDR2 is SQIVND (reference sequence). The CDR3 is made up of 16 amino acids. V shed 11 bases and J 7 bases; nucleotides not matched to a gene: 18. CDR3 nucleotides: TGTGCCTGTCCCCGACAGGGGCAAGAGCTGATTGAAAAACTGTTTTTT. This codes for CACPRQGQELIEKLFF. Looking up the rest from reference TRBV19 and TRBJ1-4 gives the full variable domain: DGGITQSPKYLFRKEGQNVTLSCEQNLNHDAMYWYRQDPGQGLRLIYYSQIVNDFQKGDIAEGYSVSREKKESFPLTVTSAQKNPTAFYLCACPRQGQELIEKLFFGSGTQLSVL.

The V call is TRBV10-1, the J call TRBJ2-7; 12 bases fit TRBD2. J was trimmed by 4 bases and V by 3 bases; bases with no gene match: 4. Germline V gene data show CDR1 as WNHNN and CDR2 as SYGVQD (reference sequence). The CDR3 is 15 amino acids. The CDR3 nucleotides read TGCGCCAGCAGTGAAGGACTAGCGGGATTGTACGAGCAGTACTTC. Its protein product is CASSEGLAGLYEQYF.